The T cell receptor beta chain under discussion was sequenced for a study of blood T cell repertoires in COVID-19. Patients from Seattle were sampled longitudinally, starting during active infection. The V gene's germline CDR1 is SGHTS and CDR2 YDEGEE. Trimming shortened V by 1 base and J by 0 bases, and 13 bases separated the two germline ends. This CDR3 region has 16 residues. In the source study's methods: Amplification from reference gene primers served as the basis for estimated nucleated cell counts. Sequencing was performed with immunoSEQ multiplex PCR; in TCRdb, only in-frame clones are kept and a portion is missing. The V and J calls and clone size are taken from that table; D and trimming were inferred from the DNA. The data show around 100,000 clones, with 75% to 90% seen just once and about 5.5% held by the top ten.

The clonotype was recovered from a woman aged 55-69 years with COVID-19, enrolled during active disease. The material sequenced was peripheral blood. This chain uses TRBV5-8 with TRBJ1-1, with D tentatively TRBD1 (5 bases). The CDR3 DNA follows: TGTGCCAGCAGCTTGCCTTACGACAGCCTGAACACTGAAGCTTTCTTT. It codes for CASSLPYDSLNTEAFF.